This TCR beta chain was identified during a study of beta chain features in type 1 diabetes. Study-level findings and limits: Shortening that was moderate but significant affected the TCRB CDR3s of Type 1 diabetes patients in all four CD4+ subsets. The similarity of naive, central memory and Treg TCRB repertoires appeared greater among patients than among healthy donors. Shorter templates might be favored by PCR, equally in patients and controls.

Staining for CD45RO/CCR7/CD25/CD127/CD95/CD27 allowed sorting of CD4+ naive, central memory, regulatory and stem cell-like memory cells. Germline CDR1 and CDR2: SGHRS and YFSETQ. V shed 4 bases and J 4 bases; nucleotides not matched to a gene: 8. There are 16 residues in the CDR3. Investigators reverse transcribed all isolated RNA, so they sequenced expressed TCRB transcripts. TCRdb keeps only in-frame clones here, not all; method: immunoSEQ multiplex PCR. The repertoire consists of 350,000 to 450,000 clones, with 11% to 15% occurring once and the leading ten covering roughly 0.036%. This clone has just a few counts. Its antigen is not known.

The genes are TRBV5-1 and TRBJ2-6; 7 bases match TRBD2. The receptor comes from a man aged 25 to 45 in good health. Sequenced material: naive CD4+ T cells from blood. CDR3 residues: CASSGGLGPGANVLTF. The CDR3 DNA sequence: TGCGCCAGCAGCGGCGGACTAGGTCCCGGGGCCAACGTCCTGACTTTC.